This passage covers 29 T cell receptor beta chains from one sample sequenced in a study of early T cells in non-severe SARS-CoV-2 infection. TCRdb ran MiXCR on the 5' RACE reads and lists one entry per CDR3 protein. The sample contains roughly 99,000 distinct CDR3 sequences, around 10% of which appear only once. The sequencing input was whole blood. The origin of the receptors is an adult who was a healthcare worker with PCR-confirmed SARS-CoV-2 infection or an uninfected control (not recorded which).

The chain recombines TRBV5-1 with TRBJ2-1, with TRBD2 matching 11 bases. This CDR3 region has 19 residues. Germline CDR1 SGHRS, CDR2 YFSETQ. The V gene end was trimmed by 2 bases and the J gene end by 3 bases; junction bases not matched to a gene: 13. This CDR3 reads CASSFRTLAGGPFYNEQFF. Here the CDR3 DNA reads TGCGCCAGCAGCTTTCGCACGCTAGCGGGAGGACCCTTCTACAATGAGCAGTTCTTC.

This clonotype was counted at least ten times. This chain links TRBV12-3 or TRBV12-4 with TRBJ2-5; D not certain. CDR3 size: 14 residues. V lost 3 bases and J lost 1, with 9 bases in between. The CDR3 sequence: CASSFVGLQETQYF. CDR3 in DNA: TGTGCCAGCAGTTTCGTGGGCCTCCAAGAGACCCAGTACTTC.

This clonotype was observed a handful of times. The CDR3 bases are TGTGCCAGCAGTCCCAGGGTCCGTGGCTACACCTTC. Translation: CASSPRVRGYTF. The chain links TRBV12-3 or TRBV12-4 to TRBJ1-2, with D possibly TRBD1 on 5 matching bases. This CDR3 region has 12 residues. V lost 5 bases and J lost 7, with 11 bases in between.

This clonotype was observed a handful of times. This chain links TRBV20-1 with TRBJ1-2; D call uncertain. Between the trimmed V and J ends, which lost 2 bases and 0 bases, there was a span of 10 bases. The CDR3 runs 14 residues. Germline CDR1 DFQATT, CDR2 SNEGSKA (reference sequence). CDR3 in DNA: TGCAGTGCTAGACCGCCGACCTCTAACTATGGCTACACCTTC. Amino acids: CSARPPTSNYGYTF.

This clonotype appeared many times. V usage is TRBV28 and J usage is TRBJ2-2; D not certain. This CDR3 spans 17 amino acids. V lost 6 bases and J lost 0, with 17 bases in between. Germline V CDR1 and CDR2: MDHEN, SYDVKM. CDR3 bases: TGTGCCAGCAGCCCAGAGTCTTCCACGACGAACACCGGGGAGCTGTTTTTT. Its translation is CASSPESSTTNTGELFF.

The chain uses TRBV6-1 and TRBJ2-7, with TRBD1 matching 7 bases. Germline lookup yields CDR1 MNHNS and CDR2 SASEGT. V dropped 9 bases and J dropped 1; count of bases not matched to a gene: 9. CDR3 size: 14 residues. CDR3 DNA: TGTGCCAGTCGAGCAGTGGGACAGTCCTACGAGCAGTACTTC. It encodes CASRAVGQSYEQYF.

A word on this clonotype: This may stem from a read error, because a much larger clone lies one nucleotide away. This chain's CDR3 is CACRDPAGATVDEQFF. The DNA of the CDR3 is TGTGCCTGCAGAGACCCAGCCGGGGCCACCGTTGATGAGCAGTTCTTC. The rearrangement joins TRBV7-2 to TRBJ2-1; D possibly uses TRBD1 or TRBD2 (5 bases each). This CDR3 contains 16 residues. The germline V gene has CDR1 SGHTA and CDR2 FQGNSA.

Ten or more counts support this clonotype. The chain uses TRBV20-1 and TRBJ1-1, with TRBD1 as a possible D gene (6 bases). Germline-derived CDR1 and CDR2 are DFQATT and SNEGSKA (reference sequence). The V and J ends lost 6 bases and 5 bases respectively, with 22 bases between them. CDR3 length: 15 residues. CDR3 protein: CSAALRRGGSTEAFF. Here the CDR3 DNA reads TGCAGTGCCGCACTCAGGCGAGGGGGGAGTACTGAAGCTTTCTTT.

This clonotype occurred many times. The V call is TRBV28, the J call TRBJ1-1; 9 bases are a match to TRBD1. The V and J ends lost 2 bases and 11 bases, in that order; junction bases with no gene match: 3. The CDR3 is made up of 12 amino acids. CDR1 is MDHEN and CDR2 is SYDVKM in the germline V gene. CDR3 protein: CASSLQTGGAFF. The CDR3 DNA sequence: TGTGCCAGCAGTTTACAGACAGGGGGGGCTTTCTTT. The variable domain in full, completed from reference TRBV28 and TRBJ1-1, reads DVKVTQSSRYLVKRTGEKVFLECVQDMDHENMFWYRQDPGLGLRLIYFSYDVKMKEKGDIPEGYSVSREKKERFSLILESASTNQTSMYLCASSLQTGGAFFGQGTRLTVV.

A note on this clonotype: A read error may account for a junction end that differs from germline. The chain combines TRBV28 with TRBJ1-3, with a possible D match to TRBD1 (5 bases). The CDR3 covers 13 residues. Germline V lookup: CDR1 MDHEN, CDR2 SYDVKM. DNA for the CDR3: TGTGCCACCTTTACAGGATATGGAATCACCATATATTTT. It encodes CATFTGYGITIYF.

The rearrangement joins TRBV5-1 to TRBJ2-1; D gene uncertain. This CDR3 spans 16 amino acids. V lost 1 base and J lost 2, with 13 bases in between. Germline CDR1 SGHRS, CDR2 YFSETQ. The CDR3 bases are TGCGCCAGCAGCTTGTCTCCAGCGTCAGCCTACAATGAGCAGTTCTTC. It is translated as CASSLSPASAYNEQFF.

At least ten counts were recorded for this clonotype. The V gene is TRBV28, the J gene TRBJ2-5; D is undetermined. Germline V gene lookup returns CDR1 MDHEN and CDR2 SYDVKM. V lost 2 bases and J 7 bases, leaving 8 bases between the germline ends. The CDR3 spans 12 residues. CDR3 sequence (DNA): TGTGCCAGCAGTTTAAGGCATGGGACCCAGTACTTC. As protein: CASSLRHGTQYF.

This clonotype occurred many times. This sequence joins TRBV20-1 and TRBJ2-2; tentatively, D is TRBD1 or TRBD2 (5 bases each). In germline, CDR1 is DFQATT, CDR2 SNEGSKA (reference sequence). The CDR3 spans 16 residues. The V gene lost 0 bases and the J gene lost 3 bases, with 14 bases spanning the gap. CDR3 amino acids: CSARDPAGRDTGELFF. DNA for the CDR3: TGCAGTGCTAGAGATCCAGCAGGGCGGGACACCGGGGAGCTGTTTTTT.

The table lists this clonotype with a few counts. The chain links TRBV21-1 to TRBJ1-2. TRBV21-1 is recorded as a pseudogene. The CDR3 runs to 15 residues. Here the CDR3 reads CASSKGDGRWRGYTF. The CDR3 region has the DNA TGTGCCAGCAGCAAAGGGGACGGCCGATGGAGGGGCTACACCTTC.

The chain employs TRBV7-8 and TRBJ2-3, with a weak D call TRBD1 (6 bases). This CDR3 has 15 residues. Germline CDR1 and CDR2: SGHVS and FQNEAQ. V lost 1 base, J lost 5 bases, and 13 bases lay in between. The CDR3, as DNA: TGTGCCAGCAGCTTAGGAGAAGAACAGGGAGATACGCAGTATTTT. This sequence encodes CASSLGEEQGDTQYF.

This chain links TRBV5-1 with TRBJ2-6, with TRBD2 matching 8 bases. The trim removed 0 bases at V and 4 bases at J, leaving 6 bases unmatched. The CDR3 extends over 17 amino acids. CDR1 SGHRS and CDR2 YFSETQ come from the germline V gene. CDR3 in DNA: TGCGCCAGCAGCTTGGCCGGGACTAGTGCCGGGGCCAACGTCCTGACTTTC. This encodes CASSLAGTSAGANVLTF.

By frequency in the sample, this clonotype is medium-sized. V gene TRBV12-3 or TRBV12-4 combines with J gene TRBJ2-1, with D possibly matching TRBD1 (5 bases). Between the trimmed V and J ends, which lost 6 bases and 7 bases, there was a span of 7 bases. The CDR3 sequence is 11 residues long. CDR3 nucleotide sequence: TGTGCCAGCAGAGGGGCGAATGAGCAGTTCTTC. It encodes CASRGANEQFF.

The V call is TRBV15, the J call TRBJ1-1; no clear D. This CDR3 has 13 residues. CDR1 is LNHNV, CDR2 YYDKDF, per germline (reference sequence). The V end was cut by 5 bases, the J end by 1 base, with 8 bases between. The CDR3, as DNA: TGTGCCACCAGCTCGCTTCCGAACACTGAAGCTTTCTTT. Its translation is CATSSLPNTEAFF.

This clonotype was observed many times. V gene TRBV12-3 or TRBV12-4 combines with J gene TRBJ1-2; 7 positions agree with TRBD1. J was trimmed by 8 bases and V by 5 bases; bases with no gene match: 14. This CDR3 comprises 15 residues. The CDR3 is CASSPRQGNPMGYTF. The DNA for the CDR3 is TGTGCCAGCAGTCCGCGACAGGGAAATCCTATGGGCTACACCTTC.

In this sample, this clonotype turned up a few times. The chain recombines TRBV20-1 with TRBJ2-1; TRBD2 matches 9 bases. CDR1 DFQATT and CDR2 SNEGSKA come from the germline V gene (reference sequence). V was pared by 4 bases and J by 8 bases, with 12 bases of the junction left unmatched. CDR3 length: 15 amino acids. The CDR3 nucleotides read TGCAGTGCTAAGAGCCCGGGACTAGCTCGCGATGAGCAGTTCTTC. Amino acids: CSAKSPGLARDEQFF.

This clonotype was counted a few times. V usage is TRBV5-4 and J usage is TRBJ2-3, with 7 bases aligning to TRBD1. The CDR3 extends over 18 amino acids. From germline, CDR1 is SGHNT and CDR2 YYREEE (reference sequence). Unmatched junction bases numbered 15, after V lost 4 bases and J lost 1 base. For the CDR3, the DNA is TGTGCCAGCAGCCCGATGAGCATGACAGGGAAACGCACAGATACGCAGTATTTT. This translates into CASSPMSMTGKRTDTQYF.

This clonotype came up a few times. The chain recombines TRBV4-1 with TRBJ2-7, with 9 nucleotides matching TRBD1. V gave up 0 bases and J gave up 5 bases; unmatched junction bases: 11. This CDR3 comprises 17 residues. Germline loops: CDR1 MGHRA, CDR2 YSYEKL. CDR3 sequence reads: CASSQDGSGDRVDEQYF. The CDR3 nucleotides are TGCGCCAGCAGCCAAGACGGGAGCGGGGACAGGGTCGACGAGCAGTACTTC.

There are many counts of this clonotype. V and J are TRBV30 and TRBJ1-6, with 7 positions matching TRBD1. Germline CDR1 is GTSNPN and CDR2 is SVGIG (reference sequence). This CDR3 contains 13 residues. V lost 3 bases to trimming and J lost 7 bases; unmatched junction nucleotides: 3. CDR3 loop: CAWRTGPNSPLHF. The CDR3 DNA is TGTGCCTGGAGGACAGGGCCCAATTCACCCCTCCACTTT.

The table lists this clonotype with a few counts. The junction does not match germline at one end; this may be a read error. The gene calls are TRBV20-1 and TRBJ1-6, with unresolved D. Germline V lookup: CDR1 DFQATT, CDR2 SNEGSKA (reference sequence). The CDR3 contains 15 residues. This CDR3 reads CSARALRSYNSPLHF. CDR3 in DNA: TGCAGTGCCAGAGCTCTCAGGTCCTATAATTCACCCCTCCACTTT.

This clonotype was seen ten or more times. CDR3 region: CASSTHTGGAGANVLTF. CDR3 in DNA: TGTGCCAGCAGCACGCATACAGGGGGCGCTGGGGCCAACGTCCTGACTTTC. The chain recombines TRBV5-4 with TRBJ2-6, with 9 bases fitting TRBD1. Losses at the gene ends were 4 bases for V and 2 bases for J; bases not matched to a gene: 7. The CDR3 length is 17 residues. Per germline, CDR1 SGHNT and CDR2 YYREEE (reference sequence).

The sample holds a few counts of this clonotype. This sequence may be a read error, since a much larger clone differs from it by one base. This chain connects TRBV4-1 to TRBJ1-5, with 8 bases lining up with TRBD1. Germline CDR1 MGHRA, CDR2 YSYEKL. The CDR3 length is 13 residues. For the CDR3, the DNA is TGCGCCGGCAGCCAGGACAGGGATCAGCCCCAGCATTTT. Amino acid sequence: CAGSQDRDQPQHF.

This clonotype came up a few times. The rearrangement uses TRBV28 and TRBJ1-2; D call uncertain. Germline V CDR1 and CDR2: MDHEN, SYDVKM. The CDR3 is 13 amino acids. V was cut by 3 bases and J by 6 bases, with 11 bases left in between. This chain's CDR3 is CASSFSDADGYTF. For the CDR3, the DNA is TGTGCCAGCAGTTTTTCGGATGCTGATGGCTACACCTTC.

A few counts support this clonotype. The chain recombines TRBV19 with TRBJ2-7; TRBD2 aligns across 8 bases. The CDR3 spans 14 residues. The germline V gene has CDR1 LNHDA and CDR2 SQIVND (reference sequence). J lost 2 bases, V lost 8 bases, and 8 bases had no gene match. Written as DNA, the CDR3 is TGTGCCAGTGCCGAGGGACTAGGAGCCTACGAGCAGTACTTC. Protein sequence: CASAEGLGAYEQYF.

This clonotype was seen only a few times. The chain employs TRBV7-2 and TRBJ1-1; 9 bases line up with TRBD1. The CDR3 covers 16 residues. Trimming cost V 6 bases and J 5 bases; bases outside gene matches: 13. Germline CDR1 and CDR2: SGHTA and FQGNSA. CDR3: CASSPTGGGVGTEAFF. In DNA, the CDR3 is TGTGCCAGCAGTCCCACAGGGGGCGGGGTGGGTACTGAAGCTTTCTTT.